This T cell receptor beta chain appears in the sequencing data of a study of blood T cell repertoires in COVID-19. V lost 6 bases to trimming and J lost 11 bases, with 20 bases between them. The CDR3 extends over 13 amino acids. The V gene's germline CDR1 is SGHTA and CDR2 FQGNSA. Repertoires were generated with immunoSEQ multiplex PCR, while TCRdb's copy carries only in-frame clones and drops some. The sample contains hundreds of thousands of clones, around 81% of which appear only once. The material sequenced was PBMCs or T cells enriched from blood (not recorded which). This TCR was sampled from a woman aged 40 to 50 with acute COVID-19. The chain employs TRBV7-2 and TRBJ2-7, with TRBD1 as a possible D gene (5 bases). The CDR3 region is CASRTVGHPSEYF. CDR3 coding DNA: TGTGCCAGCAGGACTGTCGGACACCCATCGGAGTACTTC.